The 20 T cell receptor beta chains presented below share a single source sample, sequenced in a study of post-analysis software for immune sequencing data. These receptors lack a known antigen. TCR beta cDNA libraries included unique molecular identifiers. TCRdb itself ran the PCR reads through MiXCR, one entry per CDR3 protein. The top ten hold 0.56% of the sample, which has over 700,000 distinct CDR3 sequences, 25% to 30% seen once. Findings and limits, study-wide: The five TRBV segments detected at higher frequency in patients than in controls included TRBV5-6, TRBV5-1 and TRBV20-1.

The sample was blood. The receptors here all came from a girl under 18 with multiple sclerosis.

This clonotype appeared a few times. The CDR3 DNA follows: TGTGCCAGCAGTCCCAAACAGGGAAACGAGCAGTACTTC. This sequence encodes CASSPKQGNEQYF. The genes are TRBV7-9 and TRBJ2-7, with a possible D match to TRBD1 (6 bases). Germline V CDR1 and CDR2: SEHNR, FQNEAQ (reference sequence). The V gene lost 6 bases and the J gene lost 5 bases, with 14 bases spanning the gap. The CDR3 has 13 residues.

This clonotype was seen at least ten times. CDR3 loop: CASSRTSGNYNEQFF. The CDR3 DNA follows: TGCGCCAGCAGCCGAACTAGCGGGAACTACAATGAGCAGTTCTTC. This rearrangement joins TRBV5-1 to TRBJ2-1; 10 bases align to TRBD2. With V trimmed by 4 bases and J by 3 bases, 4 bases remained unmatched. Germline V gene lookup returns CDR1 SGHRS and CDR2 YFSETQ. The CDR3 extends over 15 amino acids.

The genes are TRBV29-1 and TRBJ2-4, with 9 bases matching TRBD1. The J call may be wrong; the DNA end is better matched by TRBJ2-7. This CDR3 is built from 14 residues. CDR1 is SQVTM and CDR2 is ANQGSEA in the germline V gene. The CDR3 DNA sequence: TGCAGCGCCGCGGTGGGGACAGGGCTGTCCGAGCAGTACTTC. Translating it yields CSAAVGTGLSEQYF.

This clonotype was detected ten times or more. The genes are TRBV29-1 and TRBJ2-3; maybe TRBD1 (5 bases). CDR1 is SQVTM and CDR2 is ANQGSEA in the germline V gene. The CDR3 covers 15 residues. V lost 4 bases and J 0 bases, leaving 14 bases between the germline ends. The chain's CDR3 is CSVVSSGPSTDTQYF. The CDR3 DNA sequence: TGCAGCGTTGTCTCGTCAGGGCCAAGCACAGATACGCAGTATTTT.

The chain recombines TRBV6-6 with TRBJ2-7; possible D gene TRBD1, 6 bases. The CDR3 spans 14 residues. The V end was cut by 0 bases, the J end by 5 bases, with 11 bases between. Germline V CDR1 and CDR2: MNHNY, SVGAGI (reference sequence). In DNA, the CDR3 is TGTGCCAGCAGTTACTCGATTCAGGGGAACGAGCAGTACTTC. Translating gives CASSYSIQGNEQYF.

The CDR3 reads CATSDQIPGRGKETQYF. The CDR3 DNA reads as TGTGCCACCAGTGATCAAATTCCGGGACGGGGAAAGGAGACCCAGTACTTC. The chain links TRBV24-1 to TRBJ2-5; D tentatively reads TRBD1 or TRBD2 (5 bases each). This CDR3 comprises 17 residues. V was clipped by 3 bases and J by 5 bases, with 21 bases between them. Germline CDR1 KGHDR, CDR2 SFDVKD.

This chain's CDR3 is CAHKGLAANTGELFF. The CDR3 DNA sequence: TGTGCCCACAAAGGTCTTGCGGCTAACACCGGGGAGCTGTTTTTT. J is TRBJ2-2 and V is TRBV28; D ambiguous. Trimming pared 11 bases from V and 2 bases from J, leaving 18 bases between. The CDR3 is 15 amino acids. Germline CDR1 is MDHEN and CDR2 is SYDVKM.

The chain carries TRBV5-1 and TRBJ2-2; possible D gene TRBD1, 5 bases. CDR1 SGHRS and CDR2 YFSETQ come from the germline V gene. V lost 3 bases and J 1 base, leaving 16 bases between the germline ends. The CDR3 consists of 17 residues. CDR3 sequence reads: CASSSSQWGLNTGELFF. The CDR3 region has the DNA TGCGCCAGCAGCTCTTCTCAGTGGGGCCTGAACACCGGGGAGCTGTTTTTT.

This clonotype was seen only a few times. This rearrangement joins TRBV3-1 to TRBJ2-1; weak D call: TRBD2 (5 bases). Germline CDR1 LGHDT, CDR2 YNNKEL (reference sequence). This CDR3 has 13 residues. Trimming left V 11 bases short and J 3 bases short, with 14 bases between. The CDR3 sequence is CAVLIGNYNEQFF. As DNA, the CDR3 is TGTGCCGTTCTAATCGGGAACTACAATGAGCAGTTCTTC.

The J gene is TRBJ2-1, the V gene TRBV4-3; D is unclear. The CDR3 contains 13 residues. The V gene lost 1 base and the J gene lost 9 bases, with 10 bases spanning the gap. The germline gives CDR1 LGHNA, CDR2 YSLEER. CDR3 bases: TGCGCCAGCAGCCAAGCGTTTGCACGTGAGCAGTTCTTC. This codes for CASSQAFAREQFF.

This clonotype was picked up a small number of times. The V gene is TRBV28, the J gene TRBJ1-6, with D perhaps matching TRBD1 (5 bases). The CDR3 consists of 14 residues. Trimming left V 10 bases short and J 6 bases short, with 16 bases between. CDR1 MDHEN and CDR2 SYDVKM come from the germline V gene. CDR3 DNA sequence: TGTGCCATCCCGACCGGCGGGGGTAATTCACCCCTCCACTTT. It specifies CAIPTGGGNSPLHF.

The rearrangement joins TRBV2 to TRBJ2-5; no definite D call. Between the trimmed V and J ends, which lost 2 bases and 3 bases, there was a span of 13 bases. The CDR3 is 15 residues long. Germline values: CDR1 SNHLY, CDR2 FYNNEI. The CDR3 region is CASSEFPREEETQYF. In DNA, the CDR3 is TGTGCCAGCAGTGAATTCCCTCGCGAAGAAGAGACCCAGTACTTC. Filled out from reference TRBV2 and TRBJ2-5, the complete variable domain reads EPEVTQTPSHQVTQMGQEVILRCVPISNHLYFYWYRQILGQKVEFLVSFYNNEISEKSEIFDDQFSVERPDGSNFTLKIRSTKLEDSAMYFCASSEFPREEETQYFGPGTRLLVL.

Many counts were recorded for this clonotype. In nucleotides, the CDR3 is TGCAGCGTTACCCGGGGACTCCTGGGGGAAGATACGCAGTATTTT. This sequence encodes CSVTRGLLGEDTQYF. This rearrangement joins TRBV29-1 to TRBJ2-3; D may be TRBD2 (6 bases). Looked up from germline, CDR1 is SQVTM and CDR2 is ANQGSEA. This CDR3 contains 15 residues. V was trimmed by 5 bases and J by 5 bases, leaving 20 bases between them.

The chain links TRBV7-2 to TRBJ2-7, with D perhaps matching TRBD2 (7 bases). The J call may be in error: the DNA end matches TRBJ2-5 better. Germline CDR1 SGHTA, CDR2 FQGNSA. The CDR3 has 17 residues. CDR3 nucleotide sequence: TGTACCAGCAGCCCCCCTAGTGGGGGGGCGGGGCAAGAGACCCAGTACTTC. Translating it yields CTSSPPSGGAGQETQYF.

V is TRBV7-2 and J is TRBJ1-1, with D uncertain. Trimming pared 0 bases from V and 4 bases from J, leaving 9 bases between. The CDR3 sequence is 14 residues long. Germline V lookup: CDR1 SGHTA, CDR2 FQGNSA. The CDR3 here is CASSLATSSTEAFF. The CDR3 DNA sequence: TGTGCCAGCAGCTTAGCGACCAGCTCCACTGAAGCTTTCTTT.

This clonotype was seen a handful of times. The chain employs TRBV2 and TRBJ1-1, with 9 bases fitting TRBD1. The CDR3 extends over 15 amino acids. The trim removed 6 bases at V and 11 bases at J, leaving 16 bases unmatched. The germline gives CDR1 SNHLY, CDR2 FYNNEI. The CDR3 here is CASRITKMGTGTAFF. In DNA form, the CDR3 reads TGTGCCAGCAGGATTACCAAGATGGGGACAGGGACGGCTTTCTTT.

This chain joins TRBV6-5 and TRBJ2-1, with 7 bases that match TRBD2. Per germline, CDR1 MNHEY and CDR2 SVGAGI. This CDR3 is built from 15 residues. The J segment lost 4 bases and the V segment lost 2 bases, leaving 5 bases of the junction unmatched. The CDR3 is CASSYVAGEYNEQFF. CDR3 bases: TGTGCCAGCAGTTACGTTGCGGGAGAGTACAATGAGCAGTTCTTC.

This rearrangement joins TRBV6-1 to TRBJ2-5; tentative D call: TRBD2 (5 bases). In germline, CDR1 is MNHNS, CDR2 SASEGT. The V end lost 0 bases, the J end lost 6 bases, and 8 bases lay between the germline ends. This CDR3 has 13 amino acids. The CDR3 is CASSEARVKTQYF. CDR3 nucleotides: TGTGCCAGCAGTGAAGCGAGGGTAAAGACCCAGTACTTC.

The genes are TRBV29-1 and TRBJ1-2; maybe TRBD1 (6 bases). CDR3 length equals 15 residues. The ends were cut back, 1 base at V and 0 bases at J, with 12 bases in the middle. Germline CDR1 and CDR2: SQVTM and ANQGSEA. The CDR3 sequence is CSVEGGAAANYGYTF. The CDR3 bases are TGCAGCGTTGAAGGGGGGGCAGCCGCTAACTATGGCTACACCTTC.

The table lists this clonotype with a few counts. The DNA for the CDR3 is TGTGCCAGCAGTGAACTCGTGGCCAATTCACCCCTCCACTTT. Protein sequence: CASSELVANSPLHF. The V and J genes are TRBV6-1 and TRBJ1-6; D is unresolved. V shed 2 bases and J shed 7 bases, with 9 bases lying between them. Per germline, CDR1 MNHNS and CDR2 SASEGT. The CDR3 totals 14 residues.